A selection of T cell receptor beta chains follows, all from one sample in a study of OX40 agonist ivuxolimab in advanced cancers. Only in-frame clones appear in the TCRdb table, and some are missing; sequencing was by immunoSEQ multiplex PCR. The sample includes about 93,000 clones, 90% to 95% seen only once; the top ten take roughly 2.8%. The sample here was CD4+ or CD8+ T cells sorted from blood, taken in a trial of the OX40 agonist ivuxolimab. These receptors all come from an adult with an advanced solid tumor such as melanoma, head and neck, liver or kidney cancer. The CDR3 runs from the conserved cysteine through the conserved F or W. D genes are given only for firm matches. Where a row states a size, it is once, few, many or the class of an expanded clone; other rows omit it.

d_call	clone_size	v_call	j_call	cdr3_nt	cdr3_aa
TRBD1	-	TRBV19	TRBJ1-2	TGTGCCAGTAGTGTTCCCGGGACAGCGCTTTTGAACTATGGCTACACCTTC	CASSVPGTALLNYGYTF
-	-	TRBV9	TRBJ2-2	TGTGCCAGCAGCGTCCTCCAGGACTTCGCCGGGGAGCTGTTTTTT	CASSVLQDFAGELFF
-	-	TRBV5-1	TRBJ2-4	TGCGCCAGCAGCTTGTCAGGGCCCAAAAACATTCAGTACTTC	CASSLSGPKNIQYF
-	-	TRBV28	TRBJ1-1	TGTGCCAGCTCCCCGAGGATGCCAGACACTGAAGCTTTCTTT	CASSPRMPDTEAFF
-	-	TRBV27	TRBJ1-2	TGTGCCAGCGGCCCCCCCGGAGGCTACACCTTC	CASGPPGGYTF
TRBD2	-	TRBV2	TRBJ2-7	TGTGCCAGCACTATAGCGGGAGAGGTCTACGAGCAGTACTTC	CASTIAGEVYEQYF
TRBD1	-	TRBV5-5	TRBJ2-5	TGTGCCAGCAGCTCGGACAGGGATTACCAAGAGACCCAGTACTTC	CASSSDRDYQETQYF
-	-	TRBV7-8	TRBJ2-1	TGTGCCAGCAGTTTAGAGCCCGGACAGAACAATGAGCAGTTCTTC	CASSLEPGQNNEQFF
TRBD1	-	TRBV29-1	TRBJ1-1	TGCAGCGTTGTAGGACAGGGGTTAACTGAAGCTTTCTTT	CSVVGQGLTEAFF
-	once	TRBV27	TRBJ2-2	TGTGCCAGCACCTCCCGGGACCTCGCGAACACCGGGGAGCTGTTTTTT	CASTSRDLANTGELFF
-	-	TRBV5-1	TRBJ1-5	TGCGCCAGCAGCTTGAGCGGTTATAGCAATCAGCCCCAGCATTTT	CASSLSGYSNQPQHF
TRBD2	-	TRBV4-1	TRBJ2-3	TGCGCCAGCAGCCAAGATCCGGGGGGGACGACAGATACGCAGTATTTT	CASSQDPGGTTDTQYF
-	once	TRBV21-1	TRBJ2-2	TGTGCCAGCAGCAAATCCTGGACAGCGAACACCGGGGAGCTGTTTTTT	CASSKSWTANTGELFF
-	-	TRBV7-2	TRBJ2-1	TGTGCCAGCAGCTTAGCGACCTTCGGGGGAGAGGGTTACAATGAGCAGTTCTTC	CASSLATFGGEGYNEQFF
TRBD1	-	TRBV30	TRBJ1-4	TGTGCCTGGTCGTCCGGCAGGGGGGATGAAAAACTGTTTTTT	CAWSSGRGDEKLFF
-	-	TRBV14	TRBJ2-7	TGTGCCAGCAGTCAGGGCTACGAGCAGTACTTC	CASSQGYEQYF
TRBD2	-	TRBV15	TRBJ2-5	TGTGCCACCAGCGCGACTAGCGGGGGCCAAGAGACCCAGTACTTC	CATSATSGGQETQYF
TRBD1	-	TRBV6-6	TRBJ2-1	TGTGCCAGCAGTTACGGGACAGGGATCTACAATGAGCAGTTCTTC	CASSYGTGIYNEQFF
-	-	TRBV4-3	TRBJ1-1	TGCGCCAGCAGCTTAAAAGGGAACACTGAAGCTTTCTTT	CASSLKGNTEAFF
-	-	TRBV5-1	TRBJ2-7	TGCGCCAGCAGCTCACCCCCCTCCTACGAGCAGTACTTC	CASSSPPSYEQYF
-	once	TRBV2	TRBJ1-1	TGTGCCAGCAGTCAGGGCTATAACACTGAAGCTTTCTTT	CASSQGYNTEAFF
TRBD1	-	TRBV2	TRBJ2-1	TGTGCCAGCAGTGGGGACAGGGACTCACCCAGCTCCTACAATGAGCAGTTCTTC	CASSGDRDSPSSYNEQFF
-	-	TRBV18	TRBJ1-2	TGTGCCAGCTCACCAAAGAGGGAGCCCGCCTATGGCTACACCTTC	CASSPKREPAYGYTF
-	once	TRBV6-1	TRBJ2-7	TGTGCCAGCACGCAGGGGACCTACGAGCAGTACTTC	CASTQGTYEQYF
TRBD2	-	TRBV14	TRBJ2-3	TGTGCCAGCAGCCAAGGGAGACTAGCGGGGTACACAGATACGCAGTATTTT	CASSQGRLAGYTDTQYF
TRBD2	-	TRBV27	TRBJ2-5	TGTGCCAGCAGTTTAGCGGGAGGGAGAGAGACCCAGTACTTC	CASSLAGGRETQYF
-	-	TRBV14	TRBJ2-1	TGTGCCAGCAGCCAAGATCTTGCTAGCTCGAGTTTTTACAATGAGCAGTTCTTC	CASSQDLASSSFYNEQFF
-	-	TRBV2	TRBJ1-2	TGTGCCAGCAGTGGGGTAGACGGCTACACCTTC	CASSGVDGYTF
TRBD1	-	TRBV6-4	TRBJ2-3	TGTGCCAGCAGGAGTTCCCGCGACAGGGCTACAGATACGCAGTATTTT	CASRSSRDRATDTQYF
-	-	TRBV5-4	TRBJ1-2	TGTGCCAGCAGCCCCAGGACAGATAACTATGGCTACACCTTC	CASSPRTDNYGYTF
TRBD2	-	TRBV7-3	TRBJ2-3	TGTGCCAGCAGCTTAGCGGGAGGGACAGATACGCAGTATTTT	CASSLAGGTDTQYF
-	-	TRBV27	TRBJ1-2	TGTGCCAGCAGTTTATCGATGGGAGGTAACTATGGCTACACCTTC	CASSLSMGGNYGYTF
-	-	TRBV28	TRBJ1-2	TGTGCCAGCAGTTCCGACATATCCCTTAACTATGGCTACACCTTC	CASSSDISLNYGYTF
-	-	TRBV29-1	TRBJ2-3	TGCAGCGATGGTCAGGGCACAGATACGCAGTATTTT	CSDGQGTDTQYF
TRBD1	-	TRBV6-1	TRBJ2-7	TGTGCCAGCAGTGAAGTCCTTCCGGGACAGGGGGTATACGAGCAGTACTTC	CASSEVLPGQGVYEQYF
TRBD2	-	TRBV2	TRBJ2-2	TGTGCCAGCAGTGTACCACTAGCGGGGGACGGATGGACCGGGGAGCTGTTTTTT	CASSVPLAGDGWTGELFF
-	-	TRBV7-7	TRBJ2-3	TGTGCCAGCAGCGGACCTAGCGTCCCGGGCACAGATACGCAGTATTTT	CASSGPSVPGTDTQYF
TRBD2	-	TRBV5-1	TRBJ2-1	TGCGCCAGCAGCTTATCGGGACTAGCGGGAGACTACTCCTACAATGAGCAGTTCTTC	CASSLSGLAGDYSYNEQFF
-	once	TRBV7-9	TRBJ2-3	TGTGCCAGCAGCTTAGATTTCGGGGGCCCCTTGGGAGATACGCAGTATTTT	CASSLDFGGPLGDTQYF
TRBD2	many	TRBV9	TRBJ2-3	TGTGCCAGCAGCGTTTCGGGACTAGCGGGAGGGCCGGGAGATACGCAGTATTTT	CASSVSGLAGGPGDTQYF
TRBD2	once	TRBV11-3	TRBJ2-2	TGTGCCAGCAGCTTAGACCGGGGGGGGCCCGGGGAGCTGTTTTTT	CASSLDRGGPGELFF
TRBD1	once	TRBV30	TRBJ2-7	TGTGCCTGGAGAGACAGGGCCAGCTCCTACGAGCAGTACTTC	CAWRDRASSYEQYF
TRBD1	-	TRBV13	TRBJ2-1	TGTGCCAGCAGCAAGACAGGGGAATATGTCGGTGAGCAGTTCTTC	CASSKTGEYVGEQFF
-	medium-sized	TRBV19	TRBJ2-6	TGTGCCAGTAAGGGACATGGTAACTCTGGGGCCAACGTCCTGACTTTC	CASKGHGNSGANVLTF
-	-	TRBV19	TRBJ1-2	TGTGCCAGTAGTATGGCTGGGCCCTCGCTCGATGGCTACACCTTC	CASSMAGPSLDGYTF
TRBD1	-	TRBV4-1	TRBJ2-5	TGCGCCAGCAGCCAAGAGACAGGGATTCAAGAGACCCAGTACTTC	CASSQETGIQETQYF
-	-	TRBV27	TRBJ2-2	TGTGCCAGCAGTTTAAAGATTCGACAGTTGAACACCGGGGAGCTGTTTTTT	CASSLKIRQLNTGELFF
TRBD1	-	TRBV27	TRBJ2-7	TGTGCCAGCAGTGTGACAGGGGGTAAACTCTCCTACGAGCAGTACTTC	CASSVTGGKLSYEQYF
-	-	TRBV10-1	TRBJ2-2	TGCGCCAGCAGCGAACAGGGATCTATCACCGGGGAGCTGTTTTTT	CASSEQGSITGELFF
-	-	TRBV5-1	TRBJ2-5	TGCGCCAGCAGCTTGGCCCGGCGATCTTCCTATTACGGGGAGACCCAGTACTTC	CASSLARRSSYYGETQYF
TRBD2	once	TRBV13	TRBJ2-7	TGTGCCAGCAGACTCCGGACTAGCGGGAGGACTTACGAGCAGTACTTC	CASRLRTSGRTYEQYF
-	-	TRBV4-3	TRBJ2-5	TGCGCCAGCAGCCAAGATTGGCTGGAAGAGACCCAGTACTTC	CASSQDWLEETQYF
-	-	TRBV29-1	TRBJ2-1	TGCAGCGTATGGGGGAACAATGAGCAGTTCTTC	CSVWGNNEQFF
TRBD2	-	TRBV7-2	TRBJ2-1	TGTGCCAGCACCGGATATAGCGGGAGTGGGTCCTACAATGAGCAGTTCTTC	CASTGYSGSGSYNEQFF
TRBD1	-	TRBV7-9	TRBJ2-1	TGTGCCAGCAGCTTAACGACCTTCAAGGGACAGGGGGCCTACAATGAGCAGTTCTTC	CASSLTTFKGQGAYNEQFF